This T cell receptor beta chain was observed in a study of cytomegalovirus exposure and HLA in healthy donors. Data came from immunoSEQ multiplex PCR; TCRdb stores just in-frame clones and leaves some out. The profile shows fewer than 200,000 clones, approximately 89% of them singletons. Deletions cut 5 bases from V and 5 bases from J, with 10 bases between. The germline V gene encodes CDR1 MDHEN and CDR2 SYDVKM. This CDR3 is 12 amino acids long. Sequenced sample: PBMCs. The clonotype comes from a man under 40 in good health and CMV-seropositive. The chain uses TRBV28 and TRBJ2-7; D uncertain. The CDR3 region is CASSPHGHEQYF. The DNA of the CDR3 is TGTGCCAGCAGTCCCCATGGACACGAGCAGTACTTC. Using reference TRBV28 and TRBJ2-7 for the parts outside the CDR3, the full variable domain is DVKVTQSSRYLVKRTGEKVFLECVQDMDHENMFWYRQDPGLGLRLIYFSYDVKMKEKGDIPEGYSVSREKKERFSLILESASTNQTSMYLCASSPHGHEQYFGPGTRLTVT.